Listed below are T cell receptor beta chains from one sample, sequenced in a study of post-analysis software for immune sequencing data. TCRdb analysed the PCR reads with MiXCR anew, one entry per CDR3 protein. This table has over 150,000 distinct CDR3 sequences, approximately 28% appearing once. The specimen was blood. All receptors derive from a girl aged 10 to 17 with multiple sclerosis. The CDR3 runs from the conserved cysteine through the conserved F or W. Each record gives: V gene, CDR3 length, clone size, J gene, D gene, CDR3 DNA, CDR3 protein. D genes are given only for firm matches. Not every row has a clone size; where given, it reads once, few, many or a size class.

>TRBV7-9|14|.|TRBJ2-3|.
TGTGCCAGCAGCTTAACTGGGCATAATGAAAAACTGTATTTT
CASSLTGHNEKLYF
>TRBV20-1|14|many|TRBJ2-7|TRBD1
TGCAGTGCCCCCCCGGACAGGGTAGGCAACGAGCAGTACTTC
CSAPPDRVGNEQYF
>TRBV20-1|14|once|TRBJ2-7|.
TGCAGTGCTAGTAGGGTGTCGGCCTACAATGAGCAGTACTTC
CSASRVSAYNEQYF
>TRBV7-9|14|.|TRBJ1-1|.
TGTGCCAGCAGCCTAAGTACCGGCGCAGGGGTTGCTTTCTTT
CASSLSTGAGVAFF
>TRBV5-1|13|.|TRBJ2-3|.
TGCGCCAGCAGCTTGGGGAACACAGATACGCAGTATTTT
CASSLGNTDTQYF
>TRBV10-3|14|many|TRBJ2-7|TRBD1
TGTGCCATCAGTGAAGGAGGACAGGGGCGCGAGCAGTACTTC
CAISEGGQGREQYF
>TRBV20-1|16|many|TRBJ2-5|TRBD2
TGCAGTGCTAGACCTCGACTAGCGGTAACCCAAGAGACCCAGTACTTC
CSARPRLAVTQETQYF
>TRBV7-2|14|.|TRBJ2-7|.
TGTGCCAGCAGCCCTAGACAAAGCTCCTACGAGCAGTACTTC
CASSPRQSSYEQYF
>TRBV6-1|14|few|TRBJ2-5|.
TGTGCCAGCAGTGAAGGGACGGGGAGGGAGACCCAGTACTTC
CASSEGTGRETQYF
>TRBV5-1|15|.|TRBJ2-5|TRBD2
TGCGCCAGCAGCCGGACTAGCGGGATCATGAATGAGCAGTACTTC
CASSRTSGIMNEQYF
>TRBV20-1|12|many|TRBJ2-5|.
TGCAGTGCTAGAGATCCGCAAGAGACCCAGTACTTC
CSARDPQETQYF
>TRBV5-1|12|.|TRBJ2-5|TRBD1
TGCGCCAGCGGACAGGGGGGTGAGACCCAGTACTTC
CASGQGGETQYF
>TRBV20-1|18|many|TRBJ2-1|.
TGCAGTGCTGGGGGCTCGCTGGACGGGAGTAAGACCGTCCATGAGCAGTTCTTC
CSAGGSLDGSKTVHEQFF